The present T cell receptor beta chain was sequenced within a study of blood T cell repertoires in COVID-19. For the study at large: The study drew acute and convalescent COVID-19 samples from the United States, Italy and Spain.

V lost 0 bases, J lost 6 bases, and 8 bases lay in between. Germline V lookup: CDR1 GTSNPN, CDR2 SVGIG (reference sequence). CDR3 length: 13 residues. Only in-frame clones appear in the TCRdb table, and some are missing; sequencing was by immunoSEQ multiplex PCR. Here the sample spans 280,000 or so clones, 85% being singletons. The chain carries TRBV30 and TRBJ1-4; no clear D. The clonotype was recovered from a woman aged 45-60 years who had recovered from COVID-19. Sequenced input: PBMCs or T cells enriched from blood (not recorded which). CDR3 DNA: TGTGCCTGGAGTGTAGCATTGGATGAAAAACTGTTTTTT. Protein: CAWSVALDEKLFF.